One and the same sample provided the 15 T cell receptor beta chains below, sequenced in a study of blood T cell repertoires in COVID-19. Profiling relied on immunoSEQ multiplex PCR, and the TCRdb table lists in-frame clones only, not all of them. This sample yields roughly 290,000 clones, of which more than 75% are seen a single time; about 8% belongs to the top ten. Sequencing input: peripheral blood. All receptors come from a woman aged 50 to 60 who had recovered from COVID-19.

V gene TRBV21-1 combines with J gene TRBJ2-5; the DNA was not compared with TRBD2, the D call given in the table. TRBV21-1 is given as a pseudogene. The CDR3 is made up of 19 amino acids. CDR3 protein: CASSKVREVFGGRQETQYF. DNA of the CDR3: TGTGCCAGCAGCAAAGTAAGGGAAGTGTTCGGGGGGCGCCAGGAGACCCAGTACTTC.

This rearrangement joins TRBV19 to TRBJ2-5, with 7 bases matching TRBD2. This CDR3 is built from 16 residues. V dropped 4 bases and J dropped 4; count of bases not matched to a gene: 12. CDR1 and CDR2 from the germline V gene are LNHDA and SQIVND (reference sequence). The CDR3 coding sequence is TGTGCCAGTAGTAGCGGGAGTGGGTTTGTATTAGAGACCCAGTACTTC. Its translation is CASSSGSGFVLETQYF.

The chain carries TRBV28 and TRBJ2-3; the match to TRBD2 covers 10 bases. The germline gives CDR1 MDHEN, CDR2 SYDVKM. This CDR3 comprises 15 residues. V gave up 3 bases and J gave up 5 bases; unmatched junction bases: 5. The CDR3 DNA reads as TGTGCCAGCAGTTTGTTAGCGGGAGGCGGAGATACGCAGTATTTT. Protein sequence: CASSLLAGGGDTQYF.

The chain has TRBV4-1 and TRBJ2-7; 8 nucleotides line up with TRBD1. J gave up 3 bases and V 2 bases, and 3 bases lay outside the gene matches. The CDR3 has 14 residues. The V gene's germline CDR1 is MGHRA and CDR2 YSYEKL. As DNA, the CDR3 is TGCGCCAGCAGCCAAATGGGACAGGACTACGAGCAGTACTTC. Translation gives CASSQMGQDYEQYF.

The chain is built from TRBV6-1 and TRBJ2-1; no definite D call. Trimming cost V 2 bases and J 4 bases, with 6 bases left between them. The CDR3 has 13 residues. Germline CDR1 is MNHNS and CDR2 is SASEGT. Here the CDR3 reads CASSEFGYNEQFF. As DNA, the CDR3 is TGTGCCAGCAGTGAATTCGGGTACAATGAGCAGTTCTTC.

The V and J genes are TRBV28 and TRBJ1-1, with D perhaps TRBD1 (5 bases). The CDR3 has 13 amino acids. Germline CDR1 reads MDHEN; CDR2 reads SYDVKM. V shed 11 bases and J shed 1 base, with 14 bases lying between them. CDR3 DNA sequence: TGTGCCGAGCAGGCTCAGGGGAACACTGAAGCTTTCTTT. Translated, it gives CAEQAQGNTEAFF.

V is TRBV7-2 and J is TRBJ2-1; 13 bases line up with TRBD2. The CDR3 is 15 amino acids. Trimming cost V 7 bases and J 7 bases; bases outside gene matches: 7. Germline V lookup: CDR1 SGHTA, CDR2 FQGNSA. In DNA form, the CDR3 reads TGTGCCAGCACCCGACTAGCGGGGGGTAATAATGAGCAGTTCTTC. Translated: CASTRLAGGNNEQFF.

This chain links TRBV5-4 with TRBJ2-6, with TRBD2 matching 15 bases. CDR3 size: 19 residues. Germline assignment: CDR1 SGHNT and CDR2 YYREEE (reference sequence). V shed 4 bases, J shed 0 bases, and the junction held 5 bases outside the gene matches. CDR3 sequence: CASSPGLAGGYSGANVLTF. The CDR3 DNA reads TGTGCCAGCAGCCCGGGACTAGCGGGGGGATACTCTGGGGCCAACGTCCTGACTTTC. Supplemented by reference TRBV5-4 and TRBJ2-6, the full variable domain reads ETGVTQSPTHLIKTRGQQVTLRCSSQSGHNTVSWYQQALGQGPQFIFQYYREEENGRGNFPPRFSGLQFPNYSSELNVNALELDDSALYLCASSPGLAGGYSGANVLTFGAGSRLTVL.

This rearrangement joins TRBV28 to TRBJ2-5; D may be TRBD1 (5 bases). The germline V gene encodes CDR1 MDHEN and CDR2 SYDVKM. This CDR3 has 12 residues. The V end was cut by 6 bases, the J end by 8 bases, with 13 bases between. In nucleotides, the CDR3 is TGTGCCAGCAGCCAGGGTTTAGCAACCCAGTACTTC. Translated: CASSQGLATQYF.

The chain combines TRBV2 with TRBJ1-2; 7 positions agree with TRBD1. The V and J ends lost 6 bases and 7 bases, in that order; junction bases with no gene match: 14. This CDR3 spans 15 amino acids. Germline CDR1 is SNHLY and CDR2 is FYNNEI. The CDR3, as DNA: TGTGCCAGCAGCGGACGCACAGGGGTACTGGGTGGCTACACCTTC. This translates into CASSGRTGVLGGYTF.

The chain links TRBV30 to TRBJ1-3; TRBD1 aligns across 7 bases. CDR3 length: 15 amino acids. In germline, CDR1 is GTSNPN, CDR2 SVGIG (reference sequence). V lost 3 bases, J lost 0 bases, and 5 bases stayed unmatched. CDR3 sequence: CAWSRDSYSGNTIYF. DNA for the CDR3: TGTGCCTGGAGCCGGGACAGCTACTCTGGAAACACCATATATTTT.

The gene calls are TRBV6-6 and TRBJ2-3, with 8 bases identical to TRBD2. Germline V gives CDR1 MNHNY, CDR2 SVGAGI (reference sequence). There are 14 residues in the CDR3. The junction had 8 bases not matched to a gene; V was cut back by 8 bases and J by 4 bases. In DNA form, the CDR3 reads TGTGCCAGCGGTTTGACTAGCGTAGCAGATACGCAGTATTTT. It translates to CASGLTSVADTQYF.

This clone showed up just a few times. The chain recombines TRBV4-1 with TRBJ1-6, with TRBD1 matching over 9 bases. The CDR3 sequence is 17 residues long. After removal of 4 bases from V and 8 bases from J, the junction contained 12 bases not matched to a gene. Germline values: CDR1 MGHRA, CDR2 YSYEKL. The DNA of the CDR3 is TGCGCCAGCAGCCTGGGACAGGGAAGTATAGGTGATTCACCCCTCCACTTT. It is translated as CASSLGQGSIGDSPLHF.

The chain is built from TRBV4-2 and TRBJ2-3, with 9 bases identical to TRBD2. Trimming removed 0 bases from V and 2 bases from J; junction bases left unmatched: 6. CDR1 and CDR2 from the germline V gene are LGHNA and YNFKEQ. The CDR3 totals 17 residues. CDR3 DNA sequence: TGTGCCAGCAGCCAAGACCGGGCTAGCGGGACCACAGATACGCAGTATTTT. Translated, it gives CASSQDRASGTTDTQYF.

The chain recombines TRBV6-1 with TRBJ1-5; weak D call: TRBD1 (5 bases). This CDR3 has 14 residues. Germline V lookup: CDR1 MNHNS, CDR2 SASEGT. V was pared by 2 bases and J by 5 bases, with 10 bases between. The CDR3 DNA follows: TGTGCCAGCAGTGAATGGTTAGGGGATCAGCCCCAGCATTTT. This codes for CASSEWLGDQPQHF.